The clone carrying this TCR beta chain was detected only once. Trimming removed 5 bases from V and 6 bases from J; junction bases left unmatched: 11. This CDR3 has 15 amino acids. The germline gives CDR1 SGHTA, CDR2 FQGTGA. This sample stems from a study of blood T cell repertoires in COVID-19. As handled by the study authors: The assay estimated nucleated cells by amplifying reference gene primers. Clones were sequenced by immunoSEQ multiplex PCR, and TCRdb holds only the in-frame ones, with some missing. V, J and clone size derive from that table, while D and trimming were established from the DNA sequence. The table records about 310,000 clones, around 87% of them present only once.

The receptor's source is a woman in her 40s with COVID-19, enrolled during active disease. The rearrangement joins TRBV7-3 to TRBJ1-2; 8 nucleotides agree with TRBD1. Sequenced: peripheral blood. The CDR3 loop reads CASSRTPQGDNGYTF. The DNA of the CDR3 is TGTGCCAGCAGCCGAACACCACAGGGGGATAATGGCTACACCTTC.